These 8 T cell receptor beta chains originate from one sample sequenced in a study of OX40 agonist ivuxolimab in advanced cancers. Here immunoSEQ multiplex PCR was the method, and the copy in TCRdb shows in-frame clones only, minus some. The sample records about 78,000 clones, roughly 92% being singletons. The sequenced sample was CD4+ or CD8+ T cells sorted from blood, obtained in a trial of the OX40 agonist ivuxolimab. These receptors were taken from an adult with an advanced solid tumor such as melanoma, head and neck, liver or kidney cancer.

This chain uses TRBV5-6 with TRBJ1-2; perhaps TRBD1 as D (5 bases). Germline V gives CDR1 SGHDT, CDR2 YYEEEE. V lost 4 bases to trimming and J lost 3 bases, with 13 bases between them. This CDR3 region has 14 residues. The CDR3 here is CASSARARHYGYTF. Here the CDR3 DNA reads TGTGCCAGCAGCGCCAGGGCCAGGCACTATGGCTACACCTTC.

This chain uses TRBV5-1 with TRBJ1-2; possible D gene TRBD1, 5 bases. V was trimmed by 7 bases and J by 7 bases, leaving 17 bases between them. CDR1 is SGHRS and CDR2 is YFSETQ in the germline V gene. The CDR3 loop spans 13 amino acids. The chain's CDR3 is CASGASLIGGYTF. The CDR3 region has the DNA TGCGCCAGCGGGGCCTCCTTGATTGGTGGCTACACCTTC.

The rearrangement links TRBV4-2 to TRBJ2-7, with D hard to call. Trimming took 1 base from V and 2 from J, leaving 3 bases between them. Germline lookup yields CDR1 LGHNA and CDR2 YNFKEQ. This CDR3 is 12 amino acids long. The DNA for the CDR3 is TGTGCCAGCAGCCAAGGGGCCTACGAGCAGTACTTC. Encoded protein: CASSQGAYEQYF.

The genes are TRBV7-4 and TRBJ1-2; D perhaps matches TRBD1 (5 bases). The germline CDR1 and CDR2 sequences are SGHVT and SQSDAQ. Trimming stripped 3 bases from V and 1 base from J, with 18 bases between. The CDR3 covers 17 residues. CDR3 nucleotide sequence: TGTGCCAGCAGCTTCGACCGGGACGCACAGGATAACTATGGCTACACCTTC. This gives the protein CASSFDRDAQDNYGYTF.

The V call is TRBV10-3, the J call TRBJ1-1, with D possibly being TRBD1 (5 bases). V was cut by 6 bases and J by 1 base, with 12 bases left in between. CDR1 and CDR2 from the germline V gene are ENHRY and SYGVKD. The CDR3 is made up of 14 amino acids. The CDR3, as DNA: TGTGCCATCAGACCGGGACTTCAGAACACTGAAGCTTTCTTT. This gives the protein CAIRPGLQNTEAFF.

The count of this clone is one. The CDR3 sequence is CASTAGGGTEAFF. As DNA, the CDR3 is TGTGCCAGCACCGCAGGGGGCGGAACTGAAGCTTTCTTT. The V call is TRBV7-9, the J call TRBJ1-1; 8 bases are a match to TRBD1. V dropped 7 bases and J dropped 5; count of bases not matched to a gene: 6. CDR1 is SEHNR and CDR2 is FQNEAQ in the germline V gene (reference sequence). This CDR3 has 13 amino acids.

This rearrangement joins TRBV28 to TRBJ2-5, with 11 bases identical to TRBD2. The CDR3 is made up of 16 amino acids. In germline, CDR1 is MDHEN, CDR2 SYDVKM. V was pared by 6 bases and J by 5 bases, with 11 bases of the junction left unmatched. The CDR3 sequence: CASRQGGSGRAETQYF. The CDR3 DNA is TGTGCCAGCAGACAAGGTGGTAGCGGGAGGGCCGAGACCCAGTACTTC.

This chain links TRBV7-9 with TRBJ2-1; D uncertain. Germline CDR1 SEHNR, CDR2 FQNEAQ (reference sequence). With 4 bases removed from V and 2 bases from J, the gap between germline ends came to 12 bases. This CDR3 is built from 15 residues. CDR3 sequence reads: CASSYVPLAYNEQFF. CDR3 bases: TGTGCCAGCAGCTATGTCCCCTTGGCCTACAATGAGCAGTTCTTC.